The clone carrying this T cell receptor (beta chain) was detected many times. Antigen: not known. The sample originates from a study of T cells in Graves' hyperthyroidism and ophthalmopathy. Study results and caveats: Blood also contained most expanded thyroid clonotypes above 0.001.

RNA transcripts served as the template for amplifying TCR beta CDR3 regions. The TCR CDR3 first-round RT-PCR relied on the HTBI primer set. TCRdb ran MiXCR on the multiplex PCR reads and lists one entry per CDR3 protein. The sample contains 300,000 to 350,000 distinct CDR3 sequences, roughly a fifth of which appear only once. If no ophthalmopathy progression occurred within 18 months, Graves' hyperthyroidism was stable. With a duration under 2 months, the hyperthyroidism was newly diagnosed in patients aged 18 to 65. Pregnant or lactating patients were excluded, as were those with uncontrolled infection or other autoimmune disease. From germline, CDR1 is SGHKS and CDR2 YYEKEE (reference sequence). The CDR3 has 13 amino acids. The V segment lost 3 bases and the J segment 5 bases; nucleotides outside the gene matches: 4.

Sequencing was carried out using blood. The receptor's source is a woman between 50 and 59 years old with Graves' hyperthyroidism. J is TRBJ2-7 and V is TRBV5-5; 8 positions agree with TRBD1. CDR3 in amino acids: CASSYWTGNEQYF. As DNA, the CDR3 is TGTGCCAGCAGCTACTGGACAGGGAACGAGCAGTACTTC.